These T cell receptor beta chains were read from a single sample in a study of blood T cells in healthy people across ages. TCRdb ran MiXCR on the 5' RACE reads and lists one entry per CDR3 protein. The repertoire consists of 850,000 to 1,000,000 distinct CDR3 sequences, with approximately 50% occurring once and the leading ten covering 20% to 25%. Sequencing input: blood. These receptor sequences come from a woman aged 55-69 years in good health. The CDR3 runs from the conserved cysteine through the conserved F or W. D genes are given only for firm matches. A row's size may be missing; if present it is once, few, many or a size class.

J	size	D	V	DNA	CDR3
TRBJ2-1	few	TRBD1	TRBV5-1	TGCGCCAGCAGCTTGGGCCGGGACAGGGTCAACAATGAGCAGTTCTTC	CASSLGRDRVNNEQFF
TRBJ2-1	few	.	TRBV20-1	TGCAGTGCTAGGCGGACTAAGCCGTTTTACAATGAGCAGTTCTTC	CSARRTKPFYNEQFF
TRBJ2-7	few	TRBD2	TRBV20-1	TGCAGTGCGGGACGGGGACTAGCGGGATACGAGCAGTACTTC	CSAGRGLAGYEQYF
TRBJ2-7	.	TRBD2	TRBV20-1	TGCAGTGCACCTCGTAGCGGGGCCGAGCAGTACTTC	CSAPRSGAEQYF
TRBJ2-2	.	.	TRBV7-2	TGTGCCAGCAGCTTAGTAAAGGGATCAACCGGGGAGCTGTTTTTT	CASSLVKGSTGELFF
TRBJ2-1	.	.	TRBV11-2	TGTGCCAGCAGCCCCGCTATGACGTATGAGCAGTTCTTC	CASSPAMTYEQFF
TRBJ2-6	few	.	TRBV7-3	TGTGCCAGCAGCTTAATGGCAGGGGCGCGAGGGGCCAACGTCCTGACTTTC	CASSLMAGARGANVLTF
TRBJ1-1	.	TRBD1	TRBV20-1	TGCAGTGCCCCCCCGGGACAGGGGAGGTGGTTCACTGAAGCTTTCTTT	CSAPPGQGRWFTEAFF
TRBJ2-7	.	TRBD2	TRBV18	TGTGCCAGCTCACTAACGGGCCATCTAGCGGGCTACGAGCAGTACTTC	CASSLTGHLAGYEQYF
TRBJ2-1	.	.	TRBV11-2	TGTGCCAGCAGCGGCGGGGCGGAGAGCTCCTACAATGAGCAGTTCTTC	CASSGGAESSYNEQFF
TRBJ2-1	.	.	TRBV9	TGTGCCAGCAGCCCCCTGACTACTTCCTACAATGAGCAGTTCTTC	CASSPLTTSYNEQFF
TRBJ1-2	.	.	TRBV12-3/TRBV12-4	TGTGCCAGCAGTTTCGTCTCCGATAGCTATGGCTACACCTTC	CASSFVSDSYGYTF
TRBJ2-3	.	.	TRBV7-9	TGTGCCAGCAGCTTAATTTCCTCCCCAGATACGCAGTATTTT	CASSLISSPDTQYF
TRBJ2-7	.	TRBD1	TRBV27	TGTGCCAGCAGTTGGGGACAGGGAACGTACGAGCAGTACTTC	CASSWGQGTYEQYF
TRBJ2-7	few	.	TRBV7-2	TGTGCCAGCAGCTCGACCCTCTACGAGCAGTACTTC	CASSSTLYEQYF
TRBJ2-1	once	TRBD2	TRBV2	TGTGCCAGCAAGTCTCGGACTAGCGGGAGTGATGAGCAGTTCTTC	CASKSRTSGSDEQFF
TRBJ1-1	.	.	TRBV27	TGTGCCAGCAGTTTAGCGCGTGGGGGGGACACTGAAGCTTTCTTT	CASSLARGGDTEAFF
TRBJ2-7	.	.	TRBV12-3/TRBV12-4	TGTGCCAGCAGCGGTAGCGGAGGGAAGTACGAGCAGTACTTC	CASSGSGGKYEQYF
TRBJ2-3	.	.	TRBV4-1	TGTGCCAGCAGCCCCCTAGCGTTGGGCACAGATACGCAGTATTTT	CASSPLALGTDTQYF
TRBJ1-5	.	TRBD1	TRBV7-8	TGTGCCAGCAGCACAGGACAGGTCAATCAGCCCCAGCATTTT	CASSTGQVNQPQHF
TRBJ1-2	few	.	TRBV20-1	TGCAGTGCTAGCCCCGTCTATGGCTACACCTTC	CSASPVYGYTF
TRBJ2-3	.	.	TRBV3-1	TGTGCCAGCAGCCTTTTAATGGGATCACAGTATTTT	CASSLLMGSQYF
TRBJ2-5	.	.	TRBV20-1	TGCAGTGCGAAAGCGGCTCGGGAGACCCAGTACTTC	CSAKAARETQYF
TRBJ1-4	.	TRBD1	TRBV11-2	TGTGCCAGCAGGGACAGGGGCGAGGAAAAACTGTTTTTT	CASRDRGEEKLFF
TRBJ1-2	few	.	TRBV20-1	TGCAGTGTCCTAAGGGCTGGCTATGGCTACACCTTC	CSVLRAGYGYTF
TRBJ1-2	.	.	TRBV5-6	TGTGCCAGCAGCTATTTACAGGTCCGCGGGGGCTACACCTTC	CASSYLQVRGGYTF
TRBJ2-1	few	.	TRBV7-3	TGTGCCAGCAGCTTAACAGGCGGCTACAATGAGCAGTTCTTC	CASSLTGGYNEQFF
TRBJ2-6	many	.	TRBV7-2	TGTGCCAGCAGTTCAACTGGGGCCAACGTCCTGACTTTC	CASSSTGANVLTF
TRBJ2-1	few	TRBD2	TRBV29-1	TGCAGCGTTCACGGACTAGCTGATGAGCAGTTCTTC	CSVHGLADEQFF
TRBJ2-1	.	.	TRBV12-3/TRBV12-4	TGTGCCAGCAGTTTAATGGCTATTATGGGGAATGAGCAGTTCTTC	CASSLMAIMGNEQFF
TRBJ1-6	.	TRBD1	TRBV7-9	TGTGCCAGCAGCCACGGGACAGGGAATTCACCCCTCCACTTT	CASSHGTGNSPLHF
TRBJ2-1	.	TRBD2	TRBV5-4	TGTGCCAGCAGCTTCTCCCCCGGACTAGCGGGGTACAATGAGCAGTTCTTC	CASSFSPGLAGYNEQFF
TRBJ2-5	.	.	TRBV10-2	TGCGCCAGCAGTTCCTCTCGGAGGACCCAGTACTTC	CASSSSRRTQYF
TRBJ2-3	few	.	TRBV4-1	TGCGCCAGCAGCCCCCACGGGGTGGGAGATACGCAGTATTTT	CASSPHGVGDTQYF
TRBJ2-1	many	TRBD1	TRBV6-6	TGTGCCAGCGCGTCCTCGGACAGGGGCAATGAGCAGTTCTTC	CASASSDRGNEQFF
TRBJ2-3	few	TRBD2	TRBV20-1	TGCAGTGCTAGAGGGGTGAGCGGGATTCCCACAGATACGCAGTATTTT	CSARGVSGIPTDTQYF
TRBJ2-7	few	.	TRBV4-2	TGTGCCAGCAGCCAAGATTACTCAGGCTCCTACGAGCAGTACTTC	CASSQDYSGSYEQYF
TRBJ2-5	.	TRBD2	TRBV18	TGTGCCAGCTCACCACTAGCGGGTCTCCAAGAGACCCAGTACTTC	CASSPLAGLQETQYF
TRBJ2-7	.	.	TRBV4-3	TGCGCCAGCAGCCAAGAAAGTGAACAGGGCTACGAGCAGTACTTC	CASSQESEQGYEQYF
TRBJ2-7	.	.	TRBV29-1	TGCAGCGTTGTGGAGGGCCCCTGGGGCTCCTACGAGCAGTACTTC	CSVVEGPWGSYEQYF
TRBJ2-1	.	.	TRBV28	TGTGCCAGCAGGAGTCGGGGGAGGTACAATGAGCAGTTCTTC	CASRSRGRYNEQFF
TRBJ1-4	.	TRBD1	TRBV25-1	TGTGCCAGCAGAGGACAGGGGGAAAATGAAAAACTGTTTTTT	CASRGQGENEKLFF
TRBJ2-5	.	TRBD1	TRBV7-9	TGTGCCAGCAGCTTGCTGGGACAGACGTACAATGAGCAGTACTTC	CASSLLGQTYNEQYF
TRBJ2-5	.	.	TRBV7-9	TGTGCCAGCAGCTTGCTGCACTACGGGCAGTACTTC	CASSLLHYGQYF
TRBJ1-5	few	.	TRBV3-1	TGTGCCAGCAGCCAAGGGGGAGGGTTCCTCAATCAGCCCCAGCATTTT	CASSQGGGFLNQPQHF
TRBJ2-3	.	.	TRBV6-2/TRBV6-3	TGTGCCAGCAGCCACGAGGTTGGGGGAACTACGCAGTATTTT	CASSHEVGGTTQYF
TRBJ2-5	.	.	TRBV11-2	TGTGCCAGCAGCTTAGTAGTAAGGCCCCAAGAGACCCAGTACTTC	CASSLVVRPQETQYF